This TCR beta chain was found in a study of blood T cell repertoires in COVID-19. Whole-study context: The United States, Italy and Spain were the sources of the acute and convalescent COVID-19 samples.

The germline gives CDR1 GTSNPN, CDR2 SVGIG (reference sequence). The V and J ends lost 2 bases and 0 bases respectively, with 11 bases between them. CDR3 size: 15 residues. Patients in Seattle were enrolled during active infection, then followed longitudinally. As processed by the authors: Quantification of nucleated cells was approximated via reference gene primer amplification. Libraries were prepared by immunoSEQ multiplex PCR; TCRdb keeps only in-frame clonotypes and omits some of them. V and J calls plus clone size are reproduced from that table; the DNA served to infer D and trimming. The table has about 480,000 clones, roughly nine tenths seen once.

The specimen was peripheral blood. The sequence was obtained from a woman between 50 and 59 years old with COVID-19, enrolled during active disease. The J gene is TRBJ1-3, the V gene TRBV30, with no clear D. The CDR3 protein is CAWSPFRGSGNTIYF. CDR3 nucleotides: TGTGCCTGGAGTCCCTTTCGGGGCTCTGGAAACACCATATATTTT.